What follows are 10 T cell receptor beta chains derived from one specimen sequenced in a study of T cells after yellow fever vaccination. TCRdb redid the calling of the 5' RACE reads with MiXCR, one entry per CDR3 protein. This table has 300,000 to 350,000 distinct CDR3 sequences, approximately 4.3% appearing once. Sequencing was performed on PBMCs, taken 15 days after the yellow fever booster vaccination. These receptors all come from a man aged 18 to 35 who received the YFV17D yellow fever vaccine.

V usage is TRBV7-9 and J usage is TRBJ2-1, with 10 bases aligning to TRBD1. Germline trimming cut 3 bases from V and 8 bases from J; bases unmatched to any gene: 7. The CDR3 extends over 15 amino acids. Germline V CDR1 and CDR2: SEHNR, FQNEAQ (reference sequence). CDR3 DNA sequence: TGTGCCAGCAGCTTCCGGGACAGGGGTATCGATGAGCAGTTCTTC. It is translated as CASSFRDRGIDEQFF.

This clonotype has only a few counts. V is TRBV18 and J is TRBJ2-1; 10 nucleotides line up with TRBD1. V was clipped by 2 bases and J by 5 bases; unmatched bases: 3. This CDR3 comprises 15 residues. Germline V CDR1 and CDR2: KGHSH, LQKENI. The CDR3 is CASSPGTGVDNEQFF. CDR3 bases: TGTGCCAGCTCACCAGGGACAGGGGTCGACAATGAGCAGTTCTTC.

In this sample, this clonotype turned up many times. In DNA form, the CDR3 reads TGTGCCAGCGGGGAGGCAGATACGCAGTATTTT. It yields the protein CASGEADTQYF. The chain recombines TRBV7-2 with TRBJ2-3; D is perhaps TRBD2 (6 bases). CDR3 length: 11 amino acids. The V gene's germline CDR1 is SGHTA and CDR2 FQGNSA. V was pared by 8 bases and J by 4 bases, with 7 bases between.

The J gene is TRBJ2-5, the V gene TRBV19, with TRBD2 identical over 9 bases. Per the germline V gene, CDR1 is LNHDA and CDR2 is SQIVND (reference sequence). The CDR3 runs 15 residues. V dropped 2 bases and J dropped 3; count of bases not matched to a gene: 4. The CDR3 DNA follows: TGTGCCAGTAGTATATCGGCTAGCGGGGAAGAGACCCAGTACTTC. Protein product: CASSISASGEETQYF.

This clonotype was observed at least ten times. This sequence joins TRBV6-5 and TRBJ2-1; 7 bases are a match to TRBD1. The CDR3 is 15 residues long. With V trimmed by 2 bases and J by 12 bases, 13 bases remained unmatched. Germline CDR1 and CDR2: MNHEY and SVGAGI. The CDR3 here is CASSYPGQEGKGQFF. Here the CDR3 DNA reads TGTGCCAGCAGTTACCCTGGACAGGAAGGGAAGGGGCAGTTCTTC.

This clonotype showed up many times. V and J are TRBV21-1 and TRBJ2-7; the table gives TRBD1 as D, unverified against the DNA. TRBV21-1 is a pseudogene segment. This CDR3 has 17 amino acids. The CDR3, as DNA: TGTGCCAGCAACCCGGGACAGAGACCCGGACCCGCCTACGAGCAGTACGTC. This translates into CASNPGQRPGPAYEQYV.

A few counts support this clonotype. V and J are TRBV10-3 and TRBJ1-3; 7 bases are a match to TRBD1. There are 17 residues in the CDR3. The germline V gene has CDR1 ENHRY and CDR2 SYGVKD. V shed 2 bases and J 0 bases; nucleotides not matched to a gene: 7. CDR3 DNA sequence: TGTGCCATCAGTGAGGGGACAGTATCCCGCTCTGGAAACACCATATATTTT. The encoded protein is CAISEGTVSRSGNTIYF.

This clonotype has a count of ten or more. J is TRBJ1-5 and V is TRBV5-1, with 7 bases matching TRBD1. J lost 9 bases, V lost 4 bases, and 7 bases had no gene match. Germline V lookup: CDR1 SGHRS, CDR2 YFSETQ. The CDR3 has 13 amino acids. As DNA, the CDR3 is TGCGCCAGCAGCACCCAGACAGGGTCGCCCCAGCATTTT. Translated: CASSTQTGSPQHF.

This clonotype was picked up many times. V gene TRBV20-1 combines with J gene TRBJ1-1; no clear D gene. The CDR3 length is 15 residues. From germline, CDR1 is DFQATT and CDR2 SNEGSKA (reference sequence). V was trimmed by 6 bases and J by 1 base, leaving 18 bases between them. The CDR3 protein is CSATNEGGPNTEAFF. The CDR3 nucleotides read TGCAGTGCGACTAATGAGGGAGGGCCGAACACTGAAGCTTTCTTT.

This clonotype was seen many times. This sequence joins TRBV20-1 and TRBJ2-7, with D unresolved. V lost 6 bases and J lost 0, with 12 bases in between. This CDR3 contains 13 residues. Per the germline V gene, CDR1 is DFQATT and CDR2 is SNEGSKA (reference sequence). CDR3 sequence reads: CSAPRVSSYEQYF. CDR3 in DNA: TGCAGTGCGCCTAGGGTCAGCTCCTACGAGCAGTACTTC.